This paragraph reports one TCR beta chain. Its specificity is unknown. These data come from a study of cytomegalovirus exposure and HLA in healthy donors. Donors likely had unrecorded immune exposures despite being nominally healthy when sampled. Study conclusions and caveats: The study assumed roughly uniform donor sequencing depth for presence/absence analyses. Three CMV-associated chains were confirmed in vitro to be specific for CMV antigens.

PCR primers comprised 60 Vbeta and 13 Jbeta primers. TCRdb keeps only in-frame clones here, not all; method: immunoSEQ multiplex PCR. The sample has 150,000 to 200,000 clones; roughly 65% are singletons. There are 16 residues in the CDR3. Germline trimming cut 1 base from V and 2 bases from J; bases unmatched to any gene: 2. CDR1 and CDR2 from the germline V gene are MGHRA and YSYEKL. The V call is TRBV4-1, the J call TRBJ2-5, with 12 bases aligning to TRBD2. The clonotype comes from a man younger than 30 in good health and CMV-seropositive. The sample comprised PBMCs. The CDR3 DNA is TGCGCCAGCAGCCAAGGTCTAGCGGGAGGGCAAGAGACCCAGTACTTC. This translates into CASSQGLAGGQETQYF.